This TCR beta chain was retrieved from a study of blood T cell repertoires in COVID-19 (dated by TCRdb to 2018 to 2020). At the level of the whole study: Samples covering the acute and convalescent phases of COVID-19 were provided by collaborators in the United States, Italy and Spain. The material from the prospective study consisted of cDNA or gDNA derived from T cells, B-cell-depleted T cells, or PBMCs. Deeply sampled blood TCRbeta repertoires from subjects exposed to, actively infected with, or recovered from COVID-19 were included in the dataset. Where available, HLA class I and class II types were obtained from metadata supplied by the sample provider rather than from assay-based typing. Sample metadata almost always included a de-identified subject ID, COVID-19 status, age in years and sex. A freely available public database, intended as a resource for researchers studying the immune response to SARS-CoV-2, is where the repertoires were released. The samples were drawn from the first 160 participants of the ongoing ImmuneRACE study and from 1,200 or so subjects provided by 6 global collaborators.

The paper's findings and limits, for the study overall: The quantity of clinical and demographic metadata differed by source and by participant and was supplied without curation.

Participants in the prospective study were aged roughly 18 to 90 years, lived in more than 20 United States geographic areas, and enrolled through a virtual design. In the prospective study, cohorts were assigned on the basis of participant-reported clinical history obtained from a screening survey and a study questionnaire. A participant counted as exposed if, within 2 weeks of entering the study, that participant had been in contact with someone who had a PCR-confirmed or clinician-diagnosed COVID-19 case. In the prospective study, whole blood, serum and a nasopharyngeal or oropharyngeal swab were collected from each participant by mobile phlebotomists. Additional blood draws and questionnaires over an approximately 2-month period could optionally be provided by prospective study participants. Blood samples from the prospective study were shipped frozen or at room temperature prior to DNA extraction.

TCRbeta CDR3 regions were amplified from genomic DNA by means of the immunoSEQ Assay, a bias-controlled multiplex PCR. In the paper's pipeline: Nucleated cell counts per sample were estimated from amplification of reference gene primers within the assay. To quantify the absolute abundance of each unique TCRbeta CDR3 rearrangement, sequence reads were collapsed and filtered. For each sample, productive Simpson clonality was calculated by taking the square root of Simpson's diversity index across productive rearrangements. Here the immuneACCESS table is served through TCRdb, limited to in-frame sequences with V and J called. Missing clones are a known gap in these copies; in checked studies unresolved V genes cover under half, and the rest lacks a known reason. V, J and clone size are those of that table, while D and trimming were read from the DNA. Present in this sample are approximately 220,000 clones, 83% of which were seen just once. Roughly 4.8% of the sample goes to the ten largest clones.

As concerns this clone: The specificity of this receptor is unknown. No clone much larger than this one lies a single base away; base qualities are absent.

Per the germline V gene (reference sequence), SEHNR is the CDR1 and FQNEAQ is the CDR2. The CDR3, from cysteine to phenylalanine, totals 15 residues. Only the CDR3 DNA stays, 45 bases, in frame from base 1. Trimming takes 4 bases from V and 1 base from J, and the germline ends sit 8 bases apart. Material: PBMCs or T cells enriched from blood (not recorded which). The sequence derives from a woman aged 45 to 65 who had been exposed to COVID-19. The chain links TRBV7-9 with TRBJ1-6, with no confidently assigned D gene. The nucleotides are TGTGCCAGCAGCTCCTCAGGATCCTATAATTCACCCCTCCACTTT. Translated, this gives CASSSSGSYNSPLHF.